The T cell receptor (beta chain) under discussion was sequenced for a study of cytomegalovirus exposure and HLA in healthy donors. The CDR3 consists of 15 residues. CDR1 and CDR2 from the germline V gene are SNHLY and FYNNEI. V was cut by 6 bases and J by 5 bases, with 17 bases left in between. Primers included in the PCR were 60 Vbeta and 13 Jbeta primers. Using immunoSEQ multiplex PCR, the repertoire was profiled, and TCRdb retains in-frame clones only, with some absent. The table includes 150,000 to 200,000 clones, 70% to 80% detected once. The V call is TRBV2, the J call TRBJ2-1, with TRBD1 as a possible D gene (6 bases). The sample was PBMCs. This sequence originates from a woman aged 30 to 39 in good health and CMV-seropositive. Here the CDR3 DNA reads TGTGCCAGCAGCAGACTCAGGGGCAATAACAATGAGCAGTTCTTC. It translates to CASSRLRGNNNEQFF. Using reference TRBV2 and TRBJ2-1 for the parts outside the CDR3, the full variable domain is EPEVTQTPSHQVTQMGQEVILRCVPISNHLYFYWYRQILGQKVEFLVSFYNNEISEKSEIFDDQFSVERPDGSNFTLKIRSTKLEDSAMYFCASSRLRGNNNEQFFGPGTRLTVL.